The 14 T cell receptor beta chains given below trace back to one sample, sequenced in a study of blood T cells in healthy people across ages. Combining a sample-barcoded 5' primer with a J-beta primer mix, a second PCR ran for 7 to 11 cycles. TCRdb passed the 5' RACE reads through MiXCR, listing each CDR3 protein once. The repertoire holds 1.5 million to 2 million distinct CDR3 sequences, with approximately 50% as singletons. The specimen sequenced was blood. Receptors originate from a woman aged 40 to 50 in good health.

This clonotype has only a few counts. The gene calls are TRBV14 and TRBJ2-3; D is ambiguous. With 0 bases removed from V and 2 bases from J, the gap between germline ends came to 6 bases. Looked up from germline, CDR1 is SGHDN and CDR2 is FVKESK. There are 14 residues in the CDR3. CDR3 bases: TGTGCCAGCAGCCAAGAACTGATCACAGATACGCAGTATTTT. Its protein product is CASSQELITDTQYF.

The rearrangement links TRBV14 to TRBJ2-4; perhaps TRBD2 as D (6 bases). The V end was cut by 3 bases, the J end by 9 bases, with 12 bases between. This CDR3 is 13 amino acids long. Germline V gene data show CDR1 as SGHDN and CDR2 as FVKESK. The CDR3 protein is CASSHQDGSIQYF. The CDR3 DNA is TGTGCCAGCAGCCACCAGGACGGGAGCATTCAGTACTTC.

The CDR3 nucleotides read TGCGCCAGCGGATTTGGGGACAGGGAACAGGAGACCCAGTACTTC. It codes for CASGFGDREQETQYF. V and J are TRBV4-1 and TRBJ2-5; 9 bases agree with TRBD1. Germline loops: CDR1 MGHRA, CDR2 YSYEKL. The CDR3 extends over 15 amino acids. Germline trimming cut 8 bases from V and 5 bases from J; bases unmatched to any gene: 12.

The rearrangement links TRBV7-6 to TRBJ2-1, with D unclear. The CDR3 is made up of 11 amino acids. Deletions cut 2 bases from V and 9 bases from J, with 5 bases between. Germline CDR1 is SGHVS and CDR2 is FNYEAQ. The CDR3: CASSLRFEQFF. The CDR3 DNA reads as TGTGCCAGCAGCTTAAGGTTTGAGCAGTTCTTC.

A note on this clonotype: The junction differs from germline at one of its ends, possibly a read error. The V call is TRBV6-5, the J call TRBJ2-1; tentatively, D is TRBD2 (5 bases). Germline V CDR1 and CDR2: MNHEY, SVGAGI. CDR3 length: 14 residues. This CDR3 reads CARSRLRAGNEQFF. CDR3 sequence (DNA): TGTGCCCGCAGTCGTCTGAGGGCCGGGAATGAGCAGTTCTTC.

This chain uses TRBV9 with TRBJ1-4, with D perhaps matching TRBD1 (6 bases). Germline loops: CDR1 SGDLS, CDR2 YYNGEE. This CDR3 spans 15 amino acids. The V end was cut by 0 bases, the J end by 8 bases, with 14 bases between. CDR3 region: CASSVDQQGEEKLFF. For the CDR3, the DNA is TGTGCCAGCAGCGTAGACCAACAGGGAGAAGAAAAACTGTTTTTT.

This clonotype was seen at least ten times. The chain employs TRBV27 and TRBJ2-7; D is perhaps TRBD2 (6 bases). This CDR3 has 14 residues. Germline CDR1 reads MNHEY; CDR2 reads SMNVEV (reference sequence). V dropped 3 bases and J dropped 4 bases, with 13 bases sitting between them. The CDR3 region is CASSLAGRGYEQYF. For the CDR3, the DNA is TGTGCCAGCAGTTTGGCGGGGCGTGGGTACGAGCAGTACTTC.

In the case of this clonotype: A clone one base away is much larger, so this may be a read error. This rearrangement joins TRBV9 to TRBJ1-6, with 8 bases lining up with TRBD1. This CDR3 is 14 amino acids long. Germline V gene lookup returns CDR1 SGDLS and CDR2 YYNGEE. The DNA of the CDR3 is TGTGCCAGCAGCGTACAGGGGGCAGATTCACCCCCCCACTTT. Translated: CASSVQGADSPPHF.

The sample holds a few counts of this clonotype. The gene calls are TRBV3-1 and TRBJ1-2; D may be TRBD1 (6 bases). CDR1 and CDR2 (germline): LGHDT, YNNKEL (reference sequence). The V and J ends lost 4 bases and 5 bases respectively, with 17 bases between them. This CDR3 spans 15 amino acids. The CDR3 here is CASSLGQSSTYGYTF. As DNA, the CDR3 is TGTGCCAGCAGCCTCGGACAGAGCTCCACGTATGGCTACACCTTC.

The V call is TRBV20-1, the J call TRBJ2-3; D remains ambiguous. V was trimmed by 6 bases and J by 0 bases, leaving 10 bases between them. The CDR3 covers 13 residues. CDR1 DFQATT and CDR2 SNEGSKA come from the germline V gene (reference sequence). The CDR3 DNA reads TGCAGTGCCATATTCACTAGCACAGATACGCAGTATTTT. Translated: CSAIFTSTDTQYF.

This clonotype was seen more than once but under ten times. The V call is TRBV29-1, the J call TRBJ2-3; 13 nucleotides agree with TRBD2. CDR1 SQVTM and CDR2 ANQGSEA come from the germline V gene. V trimming: 6 bases; J trimming: 4 bases; junction bases outside the gene matches: 13. The CDR3 has 17 amino acids. DNA of the CDR3: TGCAGCGTAGGACTAGCGGGGGCCCTAGGGCCCTCAGATACGCAGTATTTT. It encodes CSVGLAGALGPSDTQYF.

This chain joins TRBV5-8 and TRBJ2-7; D might be TRBD1 (6 bases). The germline CDR1 and CDR2 sequences are SGHTS and YDEGEE. Trimming pared 4 bases from V and 1 base from J, leaving 18 bases between. This CDR3 has 16 amino acids. The CDR3 spells CASSPGSPRGSYEQYF. CDR3 nucleotide sequence: TGTGCCAGCAGCCCCGGGTCCCCAAGGGGGTCCTACGAGCAGTACTTC.

This rearrangement joins TRBV6-2 or TRBV6-3 to TRBJ1-5, with TRBD1 matching over 8 bases. This CDR3 contains 16 residues. Germline values: CDR1 MNHEY, CDR2 SVGEGT. Trimming at V came to 5 bases and at J to 0 bases, leaving 6 bases not matched to a gene. CDR3 loop: CASSHGDRGSNQPQHF. CDR3 nucleotide sequence: TGTGCCAGCAGTCACGGCGACAGGGGTAGCAATCAGCCCCAGCATTTT.

The rearrangement links TRBV4-3 to TRBJ2-5; 8 nucleotides match TRBD2. The CDR3 length is 17 residues. V dropped 4 bases and J dropped 1; count of bases not matched to a gene: 11. Germline lookup yields CDR1 LGHNA and CDR2 YSLEER. CDR3 region: CASSPGLSGGFQETQYF. As DNA, the CDR3 is TGCGCCAGCAGCCCCGGGCTCAGCGGGGGATTCCAAGAGACCCAGTACTTC.